The clone carrying this T cell receptor beta chain was found many times. These data belong to a study of neurological immune-mediated disorders. Time point given: longitudinal time-point 1 (baseline). The CDR3 has 17 amino acids. Germline V gene data show CDR1 as SGHRS and CDR2 as YFSETQ. Deletions cut 2 bases from V and 4 bases from J, with 16 bases between. MiXCR, applied by TCRdb to the 5' RACE reads, yields one record per CDR3 protein. The sample comprises tens of thousands of distinct CDR3 sequences, about 11% of which are singletons, and 6.5% to 8% rests with the top ten. The rearrangement joins TRBV5-1 to TRBJ2-6; D gene uncertain. The clonotype originates from a male donor with HTLV-1-associated myelopathy (HAM/TSP). Sequenced: PBMCs. The chain's CDR3 is CASSFIPPGSGANVLTF. As DNA, the CDR3 is TGCGCCAGCAGCTTTATACCCCCCGGGTCAGGGGCCAACGTCCTGACTTTC.